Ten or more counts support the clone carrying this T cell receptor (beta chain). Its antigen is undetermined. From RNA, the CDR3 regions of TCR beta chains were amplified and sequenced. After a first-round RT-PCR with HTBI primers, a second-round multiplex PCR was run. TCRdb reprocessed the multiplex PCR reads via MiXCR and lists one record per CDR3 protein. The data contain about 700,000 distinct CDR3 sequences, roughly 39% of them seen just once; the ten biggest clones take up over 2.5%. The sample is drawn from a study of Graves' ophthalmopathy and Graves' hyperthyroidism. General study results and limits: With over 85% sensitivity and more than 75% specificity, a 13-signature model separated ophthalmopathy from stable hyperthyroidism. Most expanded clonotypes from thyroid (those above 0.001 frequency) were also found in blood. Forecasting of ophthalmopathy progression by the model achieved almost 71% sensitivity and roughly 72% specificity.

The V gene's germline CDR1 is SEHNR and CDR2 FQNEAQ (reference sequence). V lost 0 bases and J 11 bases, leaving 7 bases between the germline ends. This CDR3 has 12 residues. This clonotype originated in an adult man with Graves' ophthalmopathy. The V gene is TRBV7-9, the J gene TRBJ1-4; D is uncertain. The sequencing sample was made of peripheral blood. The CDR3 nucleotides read TGTGCCAGCAGCTTAGCGGTGAAGAAACTGTTTTTT. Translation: CASSLAVKKLFF.